This T cell receptor (beta chain) emerged from a study of blood T cell repertoires in COVID-19. Study-wide context: Collection of acute and convalescent COVID-19 samples took place in the United States, Italy and Spain.

Cohort allocation depended upon clinical history that participants reported. As handled by the study authors: It was from reference gene primer amplification that nucleated cell counts were estimated. Profiling relied on immunoSEQ multiplex PCR, and the TCRdb table lists in-frame clones only, not all of them. The V and J calls and clone size come from that table; D and trimming were worked out from the DNA. The sample lists a few hundred thousand clones; under 90% were seen once. The clonotype originates from a woman between 45 and 60 years old who had been exposed to COVID-19. Sequencing was performed on PBMCs or T cells enriched from blood (not recorded which).

CDR3 amino acids: CASSPPQGQTGSGANVLTF. The CDR3 nucleotides read TGTGCCAGCAGCCCCCCTCAGGGCCAGACCGGCTCTGGGGCCAACGTCCTGACTTTC. V gene TRBV7-8 combines with J gene TRBJ2-6; D may be TRBD1 (5 bases). Per germline, CDR1 SGHVS and CDR2 FQNEAQ. The CDR3 sequence is 19 residues long. The ends were cut back, 5 bases at V and 0 bases at J, with 20 bases in the middle.